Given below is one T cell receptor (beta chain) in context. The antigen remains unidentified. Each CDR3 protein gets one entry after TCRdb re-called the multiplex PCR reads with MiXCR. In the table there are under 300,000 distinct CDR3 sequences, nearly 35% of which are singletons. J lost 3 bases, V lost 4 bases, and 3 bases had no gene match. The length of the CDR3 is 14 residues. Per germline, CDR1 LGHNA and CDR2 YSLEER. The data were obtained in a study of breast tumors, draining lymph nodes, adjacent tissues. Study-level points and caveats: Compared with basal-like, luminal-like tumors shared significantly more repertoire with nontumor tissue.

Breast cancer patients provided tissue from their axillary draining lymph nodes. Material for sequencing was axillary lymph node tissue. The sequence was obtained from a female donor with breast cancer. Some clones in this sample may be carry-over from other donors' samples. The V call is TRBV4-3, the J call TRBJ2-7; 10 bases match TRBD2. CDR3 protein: CASSLGTSVYEQYF. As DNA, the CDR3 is TGCGCCAGCAGCCTCGGGACTAGCGTCTACGAGCAGTACTTC.